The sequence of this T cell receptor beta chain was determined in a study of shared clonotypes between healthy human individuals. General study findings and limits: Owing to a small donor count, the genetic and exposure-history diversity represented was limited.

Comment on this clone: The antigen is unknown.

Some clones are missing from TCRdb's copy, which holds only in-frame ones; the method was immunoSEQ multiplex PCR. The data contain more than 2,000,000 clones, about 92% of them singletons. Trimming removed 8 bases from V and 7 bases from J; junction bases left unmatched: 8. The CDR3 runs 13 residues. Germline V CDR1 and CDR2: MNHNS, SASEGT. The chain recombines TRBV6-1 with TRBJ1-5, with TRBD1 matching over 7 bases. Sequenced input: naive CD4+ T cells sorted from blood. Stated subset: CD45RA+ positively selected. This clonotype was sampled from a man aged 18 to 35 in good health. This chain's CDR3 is CASGDSPRQPQHF. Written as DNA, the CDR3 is TGTGCCAGCGGGGACAGCCCAAGGCAGCCCCAGCATTTT.